Shown below are 21 T cell receptor beta chains from a single sample sequenced in a study of blood T cell repertoires in COVID-19. Method: immunoSEQ multiplex PCR; TCRdb's copy keeps in-frame clones and lacks some. The table includes approximately 100,000 clones, 70% to 85% detected once. The sample was peripheral blood. These receptors were taken from a man aged 65 to 79 with active or convalescent COVID-19.

This chain uses TRBV21-1 with TRBJ1-2; TRBD1, the table's D call, was not compared with the DNA. TRBV21-1 is shown as a pseudogene. The CDR3 is 14 residues long. The DNA of the CDR3 is TGTGCCAGCAGCAAAGAGACAGGGGGCTATGGCTACACCTTC. Its translation: CASSKETGGYGYTF.

The rearrangement joins TRBV24-1 to TRBJ2-7, with TRBD1 matching over 10 bases. Looked up from germline, CDR1 is KGHDR and CDR2 is SFDVKD. The CDR3 runs to 16 residues. Germline trimming cut 5 bases from V and 2 bases from J; bases unmatched to any gene: 8. The CDR3 reads CATSARSGTGAYEQYF. The DNA of the CDR3 is TGTGCCACCAGTGCTCGCTCCGGGACAGGGGCCTACGAGCAGTACTTC.

V is TRBV2 and J is TRBJ2-2; D unresolved. This CDR3 is 14 amino acids long. V was pared by 2 bases and J by 3 bases, with 7 bases between. The germline V gene encodes CDR1 SNHLY and CDR2 FYNNEI. This CDR3 reads CASSENTHTGELFF. CDR3 coding DNA: TGTGCCAGCAGTGAAAACACGCACACCGGGGAGCTGTTTTTT.

The rearrangement uses TRBV10-3 and TRBJ2-1, with 11 bases lining up with TRBD2. This CDR3 is 15 amino acids long. Losses at the gene ends were 6 bases for V and 7 bases for J; bases not matched to a gene: 8. Germline loops: CDR1 ENHRY, CDR2 SYGVKD. CDR3 DNA: TGTGCCATCAGCGAAGGACTAGCGGGTCAGAATGAGCAGTTCTTC. Its protein is CAISEGLAGQNEQFF.

The rearrangement uses TRBV6-5 and TRBJ2-7, with D perhaps TRBD2 (6 bases). V gave up 5 bases and J gave up 0 bases, with 11 bases separating them. This CDR3 has 14 amino acids. Per germline, CDR1 MNHEY and CDR2 SVGAGI. For the CDR3, the DNA is TGTGCCAGCAGTCTCGGGGGTGTCTCCTACGAGCAGTACTTC. It translates to CASSLGGVSYEQYF.

The chain employs TRBV7-2 and TRBJ2-2, with TRBD2 matching 13 bases. The germline V gene has CDR1 SGHTA and CDR2 FQGNSA. The CDR3 length is 18 residues. V was pared by 5 bases and J by 2 bases, with 8 bases of the junction left unmatched. CDR3: CASSPLGLAGVNTGELFF. In nucleotides, the CDR3 is TGTGCCAGCAGCCCCCTAGGACTAGCGGGAGTCAACACCGGGGAGCTGTTTTTT.

The chain recombines TRBV19 with TRBJ2-5; no clear D. The V gene's germline CDR1 is LNHDA and CDR2 SQIVND (reference sequence). Trimming shortened V by 1 base and J by 2 bases, and 8 bases separated the two germline ends. The CDR3 totals 14 residues. The CDR3 DNA reads TGTGCCAGTAGTATAGGTGGGCAGCAAGAGACCCAGTACTTC. Translated, it gives CASSIGGQQETQYF.

This chain connects TRBV7-9 to TRBJ2-1; 7 bases line up with TRBD1. The CDR3 totals 15 residues. V was pared by 1 base and J by 6 bases, with 6 bases of the junction left unmatched. Germline assignment: CDR1 SEHNR and CDR2 FQNEAQ (reference sequence). The DNA of the CDR3 is TGTGCCAGCAGCTTAGTGGGGCCAGGGGGCAATGAGCAGTTCTTC. It is translated as CASSLVGPGGNEQFF.

The V gene is TRBV19, the J gene TRBJ2-1, with TRBD2 matching 7 bases. The CDR3 is 19 amino acids. Trimming took 5 bases from V and 0 from J; bases not matched to a gene: 16. CDR1 is LNHDA and CDR2 is SQIVND in the germline V gene (reference sequence). This CDR3 is CASSPRTPAGAVSYNEQFF. CDR3 DNA: TGTGCCAGTAGTCCCCGGACTCCCGCGGGAGCCGTCTCCTACAATGAGCAGTTCTTC. Filled out from reference TRBV19 and TRBJ2-1, the complete variable domain reads DGGITQSPKYLFRKEGQNVTLSCEQNLNHDAMYWYRQDPGQGLRLIYYSQIVNDFQKGDIAEGYSVSREKKESFPLTVTSAQKNPTAFYLCASSPRTPAGAVSYNEQFFGPGTRLTVL.

The rearrangement joins TRBV21-1 to TRBJ2-1; the table's D call of TRBD2 was not tested on the DNA. TRBV21-1 is flagged as a pseudogene. The CDR3 runs 21 residues. CDR3 coding DNA: TGTGCCAGCAGCAAAGGAGATAGCGGGGGGTCCTCGCATGGCTCCTACAATGAGCAGTTCTTC. Protein: CASSKGDSGGSSHGSYNEQFF.

This clone was counted between two and nine times. The chain couples TRBV6-5 to TRBJ1-3; no reliable D call. There are 13 residues in the CDR3. The germline V gene has CDR1 MNHEY and CDR2 SVGAGI. Deletions cut 5 bases from V and 3 bases from J, with 8 bases between. The CDR3 sequence is CASSNRDGNTIYF. Written as DNA, the CDR3 is TGTGCCAGCAGTAACCGGGATGGAAACACCATATATTTT.

The chain joins TRBV19 to TRBJ1-2, with 7 bases fitting TRBD1. The CDR3 runs 15 residues. CDR1 is LNHDA and CDR2 is SQIVND in the germline V gene (reference sequence). V shed 7 bases, J shed 4 bases, and the junction held 12 bases outside the gene matches. The DNA for the CDR3 is TGTGCCAGTAAATCTTCCACAGGGGTGAGCTATGGCTACACCTTC. Encoded protein: CASKSSTGVSYGYTF.

For this clone: This sample also contains other DNA sequences that code for the same CDR3. The chain has TRBV29-1 and TRBJ2-5; possible D gene TRBD1, 5 bases. Germline V gene data show CDR1 as SQVTM and CDR2 as ANQGSEA. CDR3 size: 12 residues. V lost 4 bases and J 5 bases, leaving 11 bases between the germline ends. The CDR3 reads CSVGQPQETQYF. The CDR3 coding sequence is TGCAGCGTTGGACAGCCTCAGGAGACCCAGTACTTC. Supplemented by reference TRBV29-1 and TRBJ2-5, the full variable domain reads SAVISQKPSRDICQRGTSLTIQCQVDSQVTMMFWYRQQPGQSLTLIATANQGSEATYESGFVIDKFPISRPNLTFSTLTVSNMSPEDSSIYLCSVGQPQETQYFGPGTRLLVL.

The V and J genes are TRBV9 and TRBJ1-1, with a tentative D call TRBD1 (6 bases). CDR3 length: 15 residues. Germline V gene sequence: CDR1 SGDLS, CDR2 YYNGEE. V gave up 1 base and J gave up 1 base, with 11 bases separating them. The CDR3 DNA follows: TGTGCCAGCAGCGTAATCGAGACAGGGAACACTGAAGCTTTCTTT. Its protein product is CASSVIETGNTEAFF.

The V and J genes are TRBV6-1 and TRBJ1-5; 7 positions match TRBD1. Germline CDR1 and CDR2: MNHNS and SASEGT. This CDR3 has 14 amino acids. J was trimmed by 7 bases and V by 3 bases; bases with no gene match: 6. CDR3 DNA sequence: TGTGCCAGCAGTGAGATCGACAGGGCCCAGCCCCAGCATTTT. Its translation is CASSEIDRAQPQHF.

This clone was seen a few times. The V gene is TRBV9, the J gene TRBJ1-2; no clear D. V gave up 3 bases and J gave up 0 bases, with 15 bases separating them. Germline V gives CDR1 SGDLS, CDR2 YYNGEE. The CDR3 is made up of 16 amino acids. The CDR3 is CASSAAGVGSNYGYTF. The CDR3 DNA is TGTGCCAGCAGCGCCGCCGGGGTAGGATCTAACTATGGCTACACCTTC.

Written as DNA, the CDR3 is TGCAGCGTTGCCTCCGGAAACACCATATATTTT. Protein: CSVASGNTIYF. This chain connects TRBV29-1 to TRBJ1-3; D is unclear. Between the trimmed V and J ends, which lost 4 bases and 4 bases, there was a span of 5 bases. This CDR3 is built from 11 residues. The germline CDR1 and CDR2 sequences are SQVTM and ANQGSEA.

In regard to this clone: The same CDR3 is also encoded by other DNA sequences in this sample. V gene TRBV24-1 combines with J gene TRBJ1-4; TRBD1 matches 9 bases. The CDR3 has 15 residues. Unmatched junction bases numbered 4, after V lost 4 bases and J lost 5 bases. The V gene's germline CDR1 is KGHDR and CDR2 SFDVKD. CDR3 sequence: CATSDPGTGNEKLFF. CDR3 coding DNA: TGTGCCACCAGTGACCCCGGGACAGGGAATGAAAAACTGTTTTTT.

There are a few counts of this clone. The CDR3 nucleotides are TGTGCCAGCAGTTACTCGAGCGGATCCGGGGAGCTGTTTTTT. It codes for CASSYSSGSGELFF. The J gene is TRBJ2-2, the V gene TRBV6-6, with D possibly TRBD2 on 5 matching bases. CDR3 length: 14 amino acids. CDR1 is MNHNY, CDR2 SVGAGI, per germline (reference sequence). Trimming removed 0 bases at V and 6 bases at J, with 8 bases between.

This chain uses TRBV10-3 with TRBJ1-2, with 7 bases aligning to TRBD1. The CDR3 runs 13 residues. Germline loops: CDR1 ENHRY, CDR2 SYGVKD. Trimming took 8 bases from V and 4 from J; bases not matched to a gene: 7. This CDR3 reads CAISGGQFYGYTF. The CDR3 DNA reads TGTGCCATCTCAGGGGGGCAGTTCTATGGCTACACCTTC.

This clone was recorded once. The genes are TRBV7-2 and TRBJ1-1, with a possible D match to TRBD1 (5 bases). The CDR3 loop spans 14 amino acids. CDR1 is SGHTA, CDR2 FQGNSA, per germline. V was cut by 1 base and J by 5 bases, with 11 bases left in between. CDR3 residues: CASSLDTGGTEAFF. In nucleotides, the CDR3 is TGTGCCAGCAGCTTAGACACGGGGGGAACTGAAGCTTTCTTT.